This TCR beta chain comes out of a study of OX40 agonist ivuxolimab in advanced cancers. About the research overall: With ivuxolimab, an agonistic anti-OX40 (CD134) antibody, patients were treated. Therapy given before enrollment (anti-PD-1, anti-PD-L1 or anti-CTLA-4) was allowed, and 40% had some.

The table lists this clone with a few counts. TCRdb's copy holds only in-frame clones and misses some; the assay was immunoSEQ multiplex PCR. Among about 25,000 clones listed, about 81% were seen once. Blood got drawn at baseline, again on cycle 4 day 1, and then on cycle 7 day 1. CDR3 length: 14 residues. CDR1 and CDR2 from the germline V gene are KGHSH and LQKENI. The V end was cut by 6 bases, the J end by 3 bases, with 12 bases between. The sequences come from CD4+ or CD8+ T cells sorted from blood, collected in a trial of the OX40 agonist ivuxolimab. The TCR sequence derives from an adult with an advanced solid tumor such as melanoma, head and neck, liver or kidney cancer. The chain couples TRBV18 to TRBJ1-5, with no clear D. The CDR3 DNA follows: TGTGCCAGCTCTCATACAGACACCAATCAGCCCCAGCATTTT. Translation gives CASSHTDTNQPQHF.